This T cell receptor (beta chain) derives from a study of T cells after yellow fever vaccination. Study results and caveats: Most clones from primary vaccination were detected again post-booster (about 96% CD4, around 88% CD8). Although most clonotypes did not, a small share appeared in both CD4 and CD8 compartments. Abundant clonotypes (contaminants from the bulk population) could be present in FACS-sorted repertoires.

MiXCR, run by TCRdb on the 5' RACE reads, gives a single entry per CDR3 protein. The sample includes approximately 260,000 distinct CDR3 sequences, roughly 5% of them seen just once. V was clipped by 1 base and J by 2 bases, with 18 bases between them. The CDR3 has 16 residues. Germline V gene data show CDR1 as GTSNPN and CDR2 as SVGIG (reference sequence). A remark on this clonotype: Antigen: not known.

This clonotype was sampled from a young man who received the YFV17D yellow fever vaccine. The chain combines TRBV30 with TRBJ2-7, with D possibly matching TRBD1 (6 bases). The input for sequencing was CD4+ T cells sorted from PBMCs, taken on the day of the yellow fever booster vaccination. CDR3: CAWSGAPSTGTYEQYF. DNA of the CDR3: TGTGCCTGGAGTGGGGCCCCCAGCACAGGGACCTACGAGCAGTACTTC. Looking up the rest from reference TRBV30 and TRBJ2-7 gives the full variable domain: SQTIHQWPATLVQPVGSPLSLECTVEGTSNPNLYWYRQAAGRGLQLLFYSVGIGQISSEVPQNLSASRPQDRQFILSSKKLLLSDSGFYLCAWSGAPSTGTYEQYFGPGTRLTVT.